These 3 T cell receptor beta chains came from one sample sequenced in a study of identical twins. TCRdb processed the 5' RACE reads anew with MiXCR; each CDR3 protein has one entry. The sample has 550,000 to 700,000 distinct CDR3 sequences; roughly 20% are singletons. These data were also reused for a study on T cells expressing NK-cell markers.

The sequenced material came from PBMCs. All receptors derive from a woman younger than 35 in good health.

V gene TRBV6-1 combines with J gene TRBJ2-7, with D tentatively TRBD1 (5 bases). The CDR3 is 15 residues long. Germline loops: CDR1 MNHNS, CDR2 SASEGT. V dropped 3 bases and J dropped 2 bases, with 14 bases sitting between them. CDR3 amino acids: CASSESVQVPYEQYF. CDR3 in DNA: TGTGCCAGCAGTGAGAGTGTACAGGTCCCCTACGAGCAGTACTTC.

This clonotype occurred a few times. This chain links TRBV10-1 with TRBJ2-2; 9 nucleotides line up with TRBD2. J lost 4 bases, V lost 2 bases, and 2 bases had no gene match. Per the germline V gene, CDR1 is WNHNN and CDR2 is SYGVQD (reference sequence). This CDR3 contains 15 residues. The CDR3 spells CASSEVTSGTGELFF. CDR3 nucleotide sequence: TGCGCCAGCAGTGAGGTGACTAGCGGCACCGGGGAGCTGTTTTTT.

The chain combines TRBV12-3 or TRBV12-4 with TRBJ1-3; 7 nucleotides match TRBD1. V shed 5 bases and J 5 bases; nucleotides not matched to a gene: 6. The CDR3 is 14 amino acids. DNA of the CDR3: TGTGCCAGCAGTCTCCGGGGACAGAGAAACACCATATATTTT. Translated, it gives CASSLRGQRNTIYF.